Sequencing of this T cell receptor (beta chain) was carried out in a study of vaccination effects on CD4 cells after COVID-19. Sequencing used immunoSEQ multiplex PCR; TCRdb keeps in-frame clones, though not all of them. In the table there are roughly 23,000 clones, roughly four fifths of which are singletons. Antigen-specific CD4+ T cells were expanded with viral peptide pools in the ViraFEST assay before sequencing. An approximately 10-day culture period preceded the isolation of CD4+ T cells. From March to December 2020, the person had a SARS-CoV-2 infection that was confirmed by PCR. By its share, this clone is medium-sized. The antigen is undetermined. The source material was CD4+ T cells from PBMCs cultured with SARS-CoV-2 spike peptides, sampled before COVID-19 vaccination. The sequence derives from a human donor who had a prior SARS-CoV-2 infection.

The CDR3 nucleotides are TGTGCCAGCAGCTTAGAGGTGGGGCGGTCACTTAACTTTAATGAGCAGTTCTTC. Protein sequence: CASSLEVGRSLNFNEQFF. The rearrangement joins TRBV7-3 to TRBJ2-1, with TRBD1 as a possible D gene (5 bases). Germline V gene sequence: CDR1 SGHTA, CDR2 FQGTGA. The CDR3 is 18 residues long. V was cut by 2 bases and J by 7 bases, with 24 bases left in between. Looking up the rest from reference TRBV7-3 and TRBJ2-1 gives the full variable domain: GAGVSQTPSNKVTEKGKYVELRCDPISGHTALYWYRQSLGQGPEFLIYFQGTGAADDSGLPNDRFFAVRPEGSVSTLKIQRTERGDSAVYLCASSLEVGRSLNFNEQFFGPGTRLTVL.